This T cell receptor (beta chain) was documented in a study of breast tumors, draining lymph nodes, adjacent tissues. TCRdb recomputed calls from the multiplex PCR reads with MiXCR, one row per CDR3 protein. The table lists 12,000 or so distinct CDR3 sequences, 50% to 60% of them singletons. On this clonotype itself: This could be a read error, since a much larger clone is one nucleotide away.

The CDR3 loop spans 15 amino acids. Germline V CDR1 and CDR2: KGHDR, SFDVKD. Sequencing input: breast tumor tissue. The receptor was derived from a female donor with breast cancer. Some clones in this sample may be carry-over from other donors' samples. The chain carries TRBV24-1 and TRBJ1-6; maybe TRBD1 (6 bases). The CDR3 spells CTTRPRDIYNSPLHF. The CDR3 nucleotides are TGTACCACCAGACCCCGGGACATCTATAATTCACCCCTCCACTTT.